Each of the 17 T cell receptor beta chains below was sequenced from the same sample in a study of shared clonotypes between healthy human individuals. Generated by immunoSEQ multiplex PCR, the TCRdb table keeps only in-frame clones and is missing some. There are hundreds of thousands of clones in the sample; 95% occur only once, and 0.11% lies in the top ten. The naive CD8 subset, CD45RO-negative cells positively selected for CCR7, excluded terminally differentiated effector memory CD45RA+ cells. The specimen was naive CD8+ T cells sorted from blood. These receptors originate from a woman aged 30 to 39 in good health.

This clone was recorded a few times. The V gene is TRBV6-1, the J gene TRBJ2-4; 7 bases agree with TRBD1. With V trimmed by 4 bases and J by 0 bases, 12 bases remained unmatched. This CDR3 has 18 amino acids. The V gene's germline CDR1 is MNHNS and CDR2 SASEGT. CDR3 sequence (DNA): TGTGCCAGCAGTGCCACGGGACAGCTACCTCTAGCCAAAAACATTCAGTACTTC. This encodes CASSATGQLPLAKNIQYF.

The V and J genes are TRBV27 and TRBJ2-1; 7 positions agree with TRBD2. V shed 4 bases, J shed 5 bases, and the junction held 5 bases outside the gene matches. Germline V gene data show CDR1 as MNHEY and CDR2 as SMNVEV (reference sequence). This CDR3 contains 14 residues. CDR3 in DNA: TGTGCCAGCAGTTCCGGGACTATAGACAATGAGCAGTTCTTC. Its protein is CASSSGTIDNEQFF.

The CDR3 loop is CASSLALGAGGRDGELFF. CDR3 DNA sequence: TGTGCCAGCAGCTTAGCCCTTGGAGCGGGAGGGCGAGACGGGGAGCTGTTTTTT. The rearrangement uses TRBV7-2 and TRBJ2-2, with TRBD2 matching 10 bases. Germline V lookup: CDR1 SGHTA, CDR2 FQGNSA. The CDR3 length is 18 residues. Trimming cost V 0 bases and J 7 bases; bases outside gene matches: 11. Together with reference TRBV7-2 and TRBJ2-2, the CDR3 gives the full variable domain: GAGVSQSPSNKVTEKGKDVELRCDPISGHTALYWYRQSLGQGLEFLIYFQGNSAPDKSGLPSDRFSAERTGGSVSTLTIQRTQQEDSAVYLCASSLALGAGGRDGELFFGEGSRLTVL.

The chain couples TRBV5-1 to TRBJ2-7, with 8 positions matching TRBD2. V trimming: 0 bases; J trimming: 5 bases; junction bases outside the gene matches: 4. This CDR3 spans 14 amino acids. Germline CDR1 reads SGHRS; CDR2 reads YFSETQ. The CDR3: CASSLVAGGHEQYF. CDR3 DNA: TGCGCCAGCAGCTTGGTTGCGGGAGGCCACGAGCAGTACTTC.

The V call is TRBV2, the J call TRBJ2-7; 8 nucleotides match TRBD1. The V gene end was trimmed by 6 bases and the J gene end by 4 bases; junction bases not matched to a gene: 5. This CDR3 has 13 residues. Germline CDR1 SNHLY, CDR2 FYNNEI. In DNA form, the CDR3 reads TGTGCCAGCAGGGCCGGACAGGGTTACGAGCAGTACTTC. The encoded protein is CASRAGQGYEQYF.

The V call is TRBV2, the J call TRBJ2-3; D is ambiguous. The length of the CDR3 is 16 residues. Trimming took 7 bases from V and 0 from J, leaving 17 bases between them. CDR1 and CDR2 (germline): SNHLY, FYNNEI. The CDR3 reads CASIPAGGPSTDTQYF. The DNA of the CDR3 is TGTGCCAGCATCCCGGCTGGCGGACCTAGCACAGATACGCAGTATTTT.

This clone was found a few times. The chain recombines TRBV20-1 with TRBJ1-1; D is possibly TRBD1 (5 bases). V lost 6 bases and J 4 bases, leaving 6 bases between the germline ends. Germline V gives CDR1 DFQATT, CDR2 SNEGSKA (reference sequence). This CDR3 region has 10 residues. CDR3 amino acids: CSAGGTEAFF. In nucleotides, the CDR3 is TGCAGTGCCGGGGGCACTGAAGCTTTCTTT.

The V call is TRBV6-6, the J call TRBJ2-7; 7 nucleotides match TRBD2. After removal of 1 base from V and 2 bases from J, the junction contained 5 bases not matched to a gene. The germline gives CDR1 MNHNY, CDR2 SVGAGI (reference sequence). The CDR3 consists of 15 residues. The CDR3 DNA reads as TGTGCCAGCAGTTACTACAAGCGGGACCCCTACGAGCAGTACTTC. Its translation: CASSYYKRDPYEQYF.

This clone has a handful of counts. The chain recombines TRBV25-1 with TRBJ1-2, with TRBD1 matching over 8 bases. The trim removed 6 bases at V and 8 bases at J, leaving 8 bases unmatched. The CDR3 totals 13 residues. The germline V gene encodes CDR1 MGHDK and CDR2 SYGVNS. The CDR3 spells CASSPPGQAGYTF. In DNA, the CDR3 is TGTGCCAGCAGCCCCCCGGGACAGGCCGGCTACACCTTC.

To note about this clone: This specimen includes other DNA sequences encoding the same CDR3. This rearrangement joins TRBV9 to TRBJ2-2; D call uncertain. The CDR3 runs to 13 residues. The germline V gene has CDR1 SGDLS and CDR2 YYNGEE. Trimming took off 0 bases at V and 4 bases at J, with 4 bases between the two ends. CDR3 region: CASSVVRTGELFF. In nucleotides, the CDR3 is TGTGCCAGCAGCGTAGTTCGCACCGGGGAGCTGTTTTTT.

The V gene is TRBV6-6, the J gene TRBJ2-4; no firm D call. The CDR3 covers 11 residues. Trimming took off 6 bases at V and 9 bases at J, with 9 bases between the two ends. CDR1 and CDR2 (germline): MNHNY, SVGAGI (reference sequence). CDR3 nucleotides: TGTGCCAGCAGCCTGATCGGCATTCAGTACTTC. This codes for CASSLIGIQYF.

This clone was found once. This chain's CDR3 is CASSQVTSISPPHSGANVLTF. The CDR3 DNA reads TGCGCCAGCAGCCAAGTAACCTCAATTTCCCCCCCCCACTCTGGGGCCAACGTCCTGACTTTC. This chain links TRBV4-1 with TRBJ2-6, with unresolved D. The CDR3 loop spans 21 amino acids. CDR1 is MGHRA and CDR2 is YSYEKL in the germline V gene. The V gene lost 1 base and the J gene lost 0 bases, with 22 bases spanning the gap.

The V gene is TRBV19, the J gene TRBJ2-5, with TRBD1 matching over 7 bases. V dropped 6 bases and J dropped 5; count of bases not matched to a gene: 15. This CDR3 spans 16 amino acids. Germline CDR1 reads LNHDA; CDR2 reads SQIVND (reference sequence). As DNA, the CDR3 is TGTGCCAGTAGCCCGCATGGGGACAGACTATGGGAGACCCAGTACTTC. It codes for CASSPHGDRLWETQYF.

CDR3 loop: CASSTGPGRGIYYNEQFF. The DNA of the CDR3 is TGTGCCAGTAGTACGGGACCAGGACGGGGGATCTACTACAATGAGCAGTTCTTC. The chain joins TRBV19 to TRBJ2-1; a weak D match, TRBD2 (6 bases). CDR1 is LNHDA and CDR2 is SQIVND in the germline V gene (reference sequence). The CDR3 contains 18 residues. Trimming stripped 4 bases from V and 3 bases from J, with 22 bases between.

The rearrangement uses TRBV6-1 and TRBJ1-4; D remains ambiguous. V was clipped by 1 base and J by 2 bases, with 14 bases between them. The CDR3 has 17 amino acids. In germline, CDR1 is MNHNS, CDR2 SASEGT. CDR3 sequence reads: CASSEVLMGSTNEKLFF. Written as DNA, the CDR3 is TGTGCCAGCAGTGAAGTACTAATGGGGAGCACTAATGAAAAACTGTTTTTT.

V is TRBV23-1 and J is TRBJ1-2; a weak D match, TRBD1 (5 bases). TRBV23-1 is designated an ORF whose function remains uncertain. The germline V and J ends were trimmed by 0 bases and 7 bases, with 21 bases remaining between them. The CDR3 contains 17 residues. Here the CDR3 DNA reads TGCGCCAGCAGTCAATCCAACAGGCCACCTTTAGTTTCTGGCTACACCTTC. It encodes CASSQSNRPPLVSGYTF.

The chain is built from TRBV6-6 and TRBJ1-4, with D possibly TRBD1 on 5 matching bases. The CDR3 spans 15 residues. Trimming pared 0 bases from V and 4 bases from J, leaving 9 bases between. Germline loops: CDR1 MNHNY, CDR2 SVGAGI (reference sequence). CDR3: CASSYSLGGNEKLFF. CDR3 in DNA: TGTGCCAGCAGTTACTCGCTCGGGGGTAATGAAAAACTGTTTTTT.